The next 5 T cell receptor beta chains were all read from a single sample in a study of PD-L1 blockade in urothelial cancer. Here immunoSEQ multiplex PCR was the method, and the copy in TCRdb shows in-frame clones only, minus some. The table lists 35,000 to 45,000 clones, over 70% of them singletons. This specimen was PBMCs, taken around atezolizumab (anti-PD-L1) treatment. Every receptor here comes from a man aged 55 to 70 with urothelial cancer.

CDR3 sequence reads: CSVGPQGAGHEQYF. The CDR3 DNA follows: TGCAGCGTAGGACCTCAGGGGGCTGGACACGAGCAGTACTTC. V is TRBV29-1 and J is TRBJ2-7; 8 bases are shared with TRBD1. Germline CDR1 and CDR2: SQVTM and ANQGSEA. CDR3 length: 14 amino acids. The ends lost 6 bases at V and 5 bases at J; junction bases unmatched: 12.

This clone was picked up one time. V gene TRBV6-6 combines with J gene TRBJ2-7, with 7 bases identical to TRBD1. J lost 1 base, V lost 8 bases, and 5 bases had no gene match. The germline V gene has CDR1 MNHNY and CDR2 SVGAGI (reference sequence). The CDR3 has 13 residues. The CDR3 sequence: CASARQGSYEQYF. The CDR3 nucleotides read TGTGCCAGCGCCCGACAGGGTTCCTACGAGCAGTACTTC.

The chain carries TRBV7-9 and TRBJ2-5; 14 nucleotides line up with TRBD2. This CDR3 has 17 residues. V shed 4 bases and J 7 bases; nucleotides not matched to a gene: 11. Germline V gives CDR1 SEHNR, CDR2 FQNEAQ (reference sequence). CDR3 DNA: TGTGCCAGCAGCTCCTCGACTAGCGGGGGGGCCTACGGGACCCAGTACTTC. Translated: CASSSSTSGGAYGTQYF. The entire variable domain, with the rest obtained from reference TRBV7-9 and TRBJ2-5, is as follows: DTGVSQNPRHKITKRGQNVTFRCDPISEHNRLYWYRQTLGQGPEFLTYFQNEAQLEKSRLLSDRFSAERPKGSFSTLEIQRTEQGDSAMYLCASSSSTSGGAYGTQYFGPGTRLLVL.

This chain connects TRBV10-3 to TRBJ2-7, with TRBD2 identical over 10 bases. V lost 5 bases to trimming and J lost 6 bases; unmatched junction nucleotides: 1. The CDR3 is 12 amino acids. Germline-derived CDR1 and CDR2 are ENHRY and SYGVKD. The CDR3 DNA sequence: TGTGCCATCAGTTTAGCGGGAGGCGAGCAGTACTTC. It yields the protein CAISLAGGEQYF.

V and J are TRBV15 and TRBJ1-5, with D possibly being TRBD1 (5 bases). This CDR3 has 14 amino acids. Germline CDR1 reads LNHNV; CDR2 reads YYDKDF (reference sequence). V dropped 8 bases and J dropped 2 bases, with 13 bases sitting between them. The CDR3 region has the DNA TGTGCCACCTCGGTTGACAGAGGCAATCAGCCCCAGCATTTT. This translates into CATSVDRGNQPQHF.